Detailed here is one T cell receptor (beta chain). Its antigen is undetermined. The sample is drawn from a study of T cell responses to AZD1222 COVID-19 vaccine. The CDR3 length is 13 residues. V dropped 7 bases and J dropped 4; count of bases not matched to a gene: 3. Looked up from germline, CDR1 is LNHDA and CDR2 is SQIVND (reference sequence). Regarding the study as a whole: The donor cohort was predominantly white British with a female majority, and clonal diversity may have been underestimated.

The assay was immunoSEQ multiplex PCR, and TCRdb's table has in-frame clones only and misses some. The table has about 120,000 clones, approximately 91% seen once; the top ten hold approximately 4.2%. This sequence was found in an adult in good health. The sequencing used peripheral blood, collected on day 0 of AZD1222 vaccination. V gene TRBV19 combines with J gene TRBJ2-2; 7 nucleotides align to TRBD2. The CDR3 DNA reads as TGTGCCAGTAACGGGGGGATCACCGGGGAGCTGTTTTTT. Encoded protein: CASNGGITGELFF.